This TCR beta chain was sequenced during a study of CD8+ T cells in alopecia areata (dated by TCRdb to 2016 to 2019). Turning to the overall study: The treated patients took part in an open-label pilot trial in which moderate-to-severe alopecia areata was treated with oral tofacitinib at 5 to 10 mg twice daily. Patients stayed on tofacitinib for 6 to 18 months and then had 6 months of follow-up off drug so that delayed response and recurrence could be assessed. For the treated patients, the SALT score, which quantifies what percentage of scalp surface area is affected, served as the measure of disease severity. High-throughput TCRbeta sequencing was used to examine T cell clonal expansion in alopecia areata in both the C3H/HeJ mouse model and human patients. Scalp tissue and sorted CD4+ and CD8+ peripheral blood T cells from patchy and totalis/universalis alopecia areata patients and from healthy controls were covered by human TCRbeta sequencing. Biopsies were taken from tofacitinib-treated patients at baseline and at 4 and 24 weeks of treatment, and a later scalp biopsy was taken in several of the tofacitinib-treated patients. Scalp clonality was compared across normal scalp (n=4), patchy alopecia areata scalp (n=8), and alopecia totalis/universalis scalp (n=8). RNA was obtained with the PAXgene miRNA kit for fixed scalp, the miRNeasy kit for PBMCs, and the RNeasy kit for mouse skin. TCRbeta CDR3 regions were amplified by immunoSEQ multiplex PCR with 35 Vbeta forward and 13 Jbeta reverse primers. The paper as a whole reports these results and caveats: Compared with normal scalp, lesional scalp, particularly in alopecia totalis/universalis, had higher clonality and more expanded CD8+ clones, which suggests antigenic drive. Because the treated cohort was small and had only one nonresponder, larger studies are needed to examine links between baseline CD8+ expansion and response. During tofacitinib treatment, many expanded lesional clones stuck around in both scalp and blood, and this persistence may partly explain why relapse happens after treatment is stopped. Resident alphabeta T cells in normal human skin are also sequenced, complicating scalp TCR repertoire analysis, unlike mouse skin dominated by gammadelta T cells. Tofacitinib significantly lowered scalp clonality and the number of expanded CD8+ clones among the top 100 scalp clones. Compared with mice, TCR sequences shared between patients were less clear, possibly partly because of HLA diversity across the patient population.

Libraries were constructed by the immunoSEQ multiplex PCR assay. RNA was extracted from all samples and reverse transcribed into cDNA as template for TCR sequencing. First-strand cDNA was synthesized using SuperScript III with a 2:1 mix of oligo-dT and random hexamers. Amplification bias was assessed with a synthetic immune receptor repertoire, and residual bias was removed computationally. The original pipeline was this. Raw reads were preprocessed for error removal, and CDR3 was defined according to IMGT conventions as running from the conserved cysteine to phenylalanine. Clonality was computed by normalizing Shannon entropy by log2 of the number of productive unique TCRs and subtracting the result from 1. Scalp TCRbeta sequences were cross-referenced with sorted blood CD4 and CD8 repertoires so that the CD4 or CD8 identity of scalp clones could be inferred. TCRdb mirrors the immuneACCESS table, restricted to in-frame sequences. Some clones are absent from its copies; in checked studies, under half trace to an unresolved V gene, and the reason for the others is unknown. For V, J and clone size, that table is used; D and trimming come from the DNA. The sample has about 140,000 clones on record, 80% to 90% of them singletons. Together, the top ten hold roughly 25% of the sample.

Details on this clone: Its binding antigen is unknown. No per-base quality is available; no much larger clone lies one base away.

The CDR3, from cysteine to phenylalanine, totals 13 residues. The kept DNA is CDR3 alone, 39 bases in frame from the first base. Between the V and J ends, shortened by 3 bases and 3 bases respectively, the junction contains 10 bases. The germline V gene specifies SGHRS as CDR1 and YFSETQ as CDR2. In the paper's terms, the time point label means: approximately 4 weeks on oral tofacitinib. Taken with the paper, the label for treatment or condition translates to: oral pan-JAK inhibitor, 5-10 mg twice daily. Lesional scalp punch biopsies and peripheral blood were collected from alopecia areata patients. After PBMCs were isolated by density centrifugation and stained for CD3, CD4 and CD8, a FACSAria was used to sort CD4+ and CD8+ T cells.

This material consisted of CD8+ T cells sorted from blood, taken at week 4, from a patient treated with tofacitinib. The chain links TRBV5-1 with TRBJ2-7; the D gene is perhaps TRBD1 or TRBD2, as each covers 5 bases. The receptor was isolated from a human donor with alopecia areata. This receptor has the CDR3 CASSWDRLYEQYF. The nucleotide sequence reads as follows: TGCGCCAGCAGCTGGGACCGCCTCTACGAGCAGTACTTC.